Listed below are T cell receptor beta chains from one sample, sequenced in a study of vaccination and CD4 T cells after COVID-19. TCRdb passed the PCR reads through MiXCR, listing each CDR3 protein once. The sample shows more than 15,000 distinct CDR3 sequences, roughly 59% of them seen only once. No antigens are known for them. The starting material was CD4+ T cells from blood, cultured in vitro, obtained after SARS-CoV-2 vaccination. These receptors were taken from a human donor who had recovered from COVID-19. Each CDR3 is given with its conserved first and last residue. The order of the fields is J gene, clone size, CDR3 length, D gene, V gene, CDR3 protein, CDR3 DNA. The D gene is left open where the match is weak. Size values are once, few and many counts, or a class for expanded clones, and some rows have none.

>TRBJ1-2|few|13|.|TRBV6-1
CASSEEVSYGYTF
TGTGCCAGCAGTGAAGAGGTCAGCTATGGCTACACCTTC
>TRBJ1-2|few|11|.|TRBV30
CAWRGADGYTF
TGTGCCTGGAGGGGGGCGGATGGCTACACCTTC
>TRBJ1-5|few|14|.|TRBV20-1
CSASKGYSNQPQHF
TGCAGTGCTTCAAAGGGCTATAGCAATCAGCCCCAGCATTTT
>TRBJ2-1|.|16|.|TRBV19
CASSRTQVQPWNEQFF
TGTGCCAGTAGTAGAACACAGGTACAGCCGTGGAATGAGCAGTTCTTC
>TRBJ2-7|.|13|.|TRBV6-1
CASRDRPGGEQYF
TGTGCCAGCAGGGACAGACCGGGCGGCGAGCAGTACTTC
>TRBJ2-7|.|15|.|TRBV24-1
CATLWRLPVSYEQYF
TGTGCCACCCTCTGGAGACTTCCAGTATCCTACGAGCAGTACTTC
>TRBJ1-5|.|13|.|TRBV10-2
CASSGVGNQPQHF
TGCGCCAGCAGTGGAGTGGGGAATCAGCCCCAGCATTTT
>TRBJ1-1|.|15|.|TRBV19
CASMGVGQQDTEAFF
TGTGCCAGTATGGGAGTAGGGCAACAGGACACTGAAGCTTTCTTT
>TRBJ1-2|.|14|TRBD1|TRBV19
CASSIGKGQGSYTF
TGTGCCAGTAGTATTGGGAAAGGACAGGGGAGCTACACCTTC
>TRBJ2-5|.|15|.|TRBV27
CASSPLTGFGETQYF
TGTGCCAGCAGTCCCCTTACAGGGTTCGGAGAGACCCAGTACTTC
>TRBJ2-3|.|17|TRBD2|TRBV7-2
CASSFSGGSTSTDTQYF
TGTGCCAGCAGCTTTAGCGGGGGGTCAACTAGCACAGATACGCAGTATTTT
>TRBJ1-6|.|13|.|TRBV7-6
CASSLQGWSPLHF
TGTGCCAGCAGCTTACAGGGGTGGTCACCCCTCCACTTT
>TRBJ2-3|.|15|TRBD1|TRBV6-1
CASSSIQGAFDTQYF
TGTGCCAGCAGCTCGATACAGGGGGCGTTCGATACGCAGTATTTT
>TRBJ2-1|.|12|.|TRBV29-1
CSVERADNEQFF
TGCAGCGTTGAACGGGCGGACAATGAGCAGTTCTTC
>TRBJ2-7|.|13|TRBD2|TRBV6-5
CASSYRGVYEQYF
TGTGCCAGCAGTTACCGGGGGGTCTACGAGCAGTACTTC
>TRBJ2-1|.|19|.|TRBV7-3
CASSLAPRGSLRSYNEQFF
TGTGCCAGCAGCCTCGCCCCCCGGGGCTCGTTGAGGTCCTACAATGAGCAGTTCTTC
>TRBJ1-2|few|14|.|TRBV25-1
CASSLTSGSRDYTF
TGTGCCAGCAGCCTCACCAGTGGATCGCGCGACTACACCTTC
>TRBJ1-2|.|13|.|TRBV6-2/TRBV6-3
CASSYRGASGYTF
TGTGCCAGCAGTTATAGAGGGGCATCGGGCTACACCTTC
>TRBJ2-3|.|18|TRBD2|TRBV19
CASTRRRGATEATDTQYF
TGTGCTTCGACCCGACGGCGGGGGGCTACCGAAGCCACAGATACGCAGTATTTT
>TRBJ1-3|once|14|.|TRBV6-1
CASTGGNLGNTIYF
TGTGCCAGCACGGGAGGGAACCTTGGAAACACCATATATTTT
>TRBJ2-7|.|14|TRBD1|TRBV20-1
CSARAGQGVGEQYF
TGCAGTGCTAGGGCCGGGCAGGGGGTGGGGGAGCAGTACTTC
>TRBJ2-7|.|16|.|TRBV7-8
CASSLANSPGAREQYF
TGTGCCAGCAGCTTAGCGAATTCACCCGGGGCTCGGGAGCAGTACTTC
>TRBJ1-5|.|14|.|TRBV27
CASSLSDSNQPQHF
TGTGCCAGCAGTTTATCGGATAGCAATCAGCCCCAGCATTTT
>TRBJ2-5|.|14|TRBD2|TRBV6-1
CASSESREVETQYF
TGTGCCAGCAGTGAATCGCGGGAGGTGGAGACCCAGTACTTC
>TRBJ1-5|.|14|.|TRBV6-1
CASSELLSNQPQHF
TGTGCCAGCAGTGAACTTCTAAGCAATCAGCCCCAGCATTTT
>TRBJ2-7|.|11|.|TRBV10-3
CAAMDAYERYF
TGTGCCGCCATGGACGCCTACGAGCGGTACTTC
>TRBJ1-1|few|14|.|TRBV6-5
CASSLTTSNTEAFF
TGTGCCAGCAGTTTAACTACATCGAACACTGAAGCTTTCTTT
>TRBJ2-3|.|16|TRBD2|TRBV7-2
CASSSKREARTDTQYF
TGTGCCAGCAGCTCCAAGCGGGAGGCCCGCACAGATACGCAGTATTTT
>TRBJ1-2|few|14|.|TRBV7-9
CASSPRGQLYGYTF
TGTGCCAGCAGCCCACGAGGACAGCTCTATGGCTACACCTTC
>TRBJ1-2|.|14|TRBD1|TRBV6-1
CASSQTGGTLGYTF
TGTGCCAGCAGTCAAACAGGGGGAACTCTTGGCTACACCTTC
>TRBJ2-7|.|15|TRBD2|TRBV10-3
CAISETLAGTYEQYF
TGTGCCATCAGTGAGACCTTAGCGGGGACCTACGAGCAGTACTTC
>TRBJ2-6|.|16|.|TRBV18
CASSSNVGSGANVLTF
TGTGCCAGCTCCTCCAACGTAGGATCTGGGGCCAACGTCCTGACTTTC
>TRBJ2-2|few|18|TRBD2|TRBV12-3/TRBV12-4
CASIRTSGGLRGTGELFF
TGTGCCAGCATACGGACTAGCGGGGGGCTGCGAGGCACCGGGGAGCTGTTTTTT
>TRBJ2-5|.|14|.|TRBV7-2
CASSLEVIGETQYF
TGTGCCAGCAGCTTAGAAGTAATAGGAGAGACCCAGTACTTC
>TRBJ1-5|.|17|.|TRBV4-2
CASSQGDQGDSNQPQHF
TGTGCCAGCAGCCAAGGGGACCAAGGGGATAGCAATCAGCCCCAGCATTTT